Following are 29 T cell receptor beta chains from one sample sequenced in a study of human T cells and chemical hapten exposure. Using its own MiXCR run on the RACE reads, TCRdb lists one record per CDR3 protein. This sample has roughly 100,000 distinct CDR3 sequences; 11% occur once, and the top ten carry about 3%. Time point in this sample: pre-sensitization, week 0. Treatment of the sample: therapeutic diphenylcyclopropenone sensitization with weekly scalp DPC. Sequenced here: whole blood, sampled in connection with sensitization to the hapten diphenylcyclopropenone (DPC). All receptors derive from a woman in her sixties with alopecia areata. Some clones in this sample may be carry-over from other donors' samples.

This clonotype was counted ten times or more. The CDR3 spells CASSPGGPTEAFF. CDR3 nucleotides: TGTGCCAGCAGCCCGGGGGGGCCCACTGAAGCTTTCTTT. The V and J genes are TRBV3-1 and TRBJ1-1, with D possibly being TRBD1 (6 bases). CDR3 length: 13 amino acids. Trimming removed 4 bases from V and 4 bases from J, with 10 bases in between. In germline, CDR1 is LGHDT, CDR2 YNNKEL (reference sequence).

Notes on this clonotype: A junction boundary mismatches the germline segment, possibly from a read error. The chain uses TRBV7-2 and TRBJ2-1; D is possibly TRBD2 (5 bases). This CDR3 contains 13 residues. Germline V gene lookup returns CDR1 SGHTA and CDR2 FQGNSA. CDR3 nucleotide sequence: TGTGTCAGCAGCTTTAGGAGGAGGACTGAGCAGTTCTTC. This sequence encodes CVSSFRRRTEQFF.

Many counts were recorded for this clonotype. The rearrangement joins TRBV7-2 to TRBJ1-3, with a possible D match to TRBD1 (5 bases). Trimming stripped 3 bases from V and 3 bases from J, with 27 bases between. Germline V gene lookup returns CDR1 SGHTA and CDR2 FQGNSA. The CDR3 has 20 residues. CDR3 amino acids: CASSFTTNLRQYMDGNTIYF. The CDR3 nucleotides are TGTGCCAGCAGCTTCACGACAAACTTAAGACAGTATATGGATGGAAACACCATATATTTT.

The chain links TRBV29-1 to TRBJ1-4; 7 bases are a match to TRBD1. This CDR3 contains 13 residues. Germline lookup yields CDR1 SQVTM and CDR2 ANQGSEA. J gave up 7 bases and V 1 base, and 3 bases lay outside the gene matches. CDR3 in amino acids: CSVEAGGGEKLFF. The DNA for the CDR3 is TGCAGCGTTGAAGCAGGGGGTGGTGAAAAACTGTTTTTT.

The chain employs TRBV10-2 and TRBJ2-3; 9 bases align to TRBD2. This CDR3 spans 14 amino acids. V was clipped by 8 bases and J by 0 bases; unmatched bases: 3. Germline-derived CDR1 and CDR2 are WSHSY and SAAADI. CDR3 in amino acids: CASHGTSSTDTQYF. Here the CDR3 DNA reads TGCGCCAGCCACGGGACTAGCAGCACAGATACGCAGTATTTT.

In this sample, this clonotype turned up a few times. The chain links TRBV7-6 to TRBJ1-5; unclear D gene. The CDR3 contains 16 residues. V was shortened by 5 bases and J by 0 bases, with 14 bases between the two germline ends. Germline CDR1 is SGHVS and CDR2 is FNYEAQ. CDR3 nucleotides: TGTGCCAGCAGCCCCGCTGACGGAATTAGCAATCAGCCCCAGCATTTT. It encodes CASSPADGISNQPQHF.

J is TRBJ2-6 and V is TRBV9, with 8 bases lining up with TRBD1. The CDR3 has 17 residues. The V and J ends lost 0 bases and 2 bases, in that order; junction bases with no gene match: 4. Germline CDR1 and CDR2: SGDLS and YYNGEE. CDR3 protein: CASSVAPTGAGANVLTF. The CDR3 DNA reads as TGTGCCAGCAGCGTAGCTCCGACAGGGGCTGGGGCCAACGTCCTGACTTTC.

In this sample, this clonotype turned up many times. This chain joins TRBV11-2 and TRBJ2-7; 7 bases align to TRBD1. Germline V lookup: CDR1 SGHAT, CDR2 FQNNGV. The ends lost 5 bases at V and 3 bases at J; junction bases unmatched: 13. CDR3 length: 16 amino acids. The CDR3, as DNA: TGTGCCAGCAGCCGAGGGGGCTGGATAAATTTCTACGAGCAGTACTTC. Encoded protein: CASSRGGWINFYEQYF. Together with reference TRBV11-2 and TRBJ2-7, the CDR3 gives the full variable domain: EAGVAQSPRYKIIEKRQSVAFWCNPISGHATLYWYQQILGQGPKLLIQFQNNGVVDDSQLPKDRFSAERLKGVDSTLKIQPAKLEDSAVYLCASSRGGWINFYEQYFGPGTRLTVT.

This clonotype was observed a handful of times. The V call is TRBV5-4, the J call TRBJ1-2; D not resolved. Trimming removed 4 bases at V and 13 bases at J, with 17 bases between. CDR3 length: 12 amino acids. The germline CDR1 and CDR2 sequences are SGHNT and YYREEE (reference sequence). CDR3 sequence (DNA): TGTGCCAGCAGCCTTGCTCCCTCCCGGGGCACCTTC. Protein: CASSLAPSRGTF.

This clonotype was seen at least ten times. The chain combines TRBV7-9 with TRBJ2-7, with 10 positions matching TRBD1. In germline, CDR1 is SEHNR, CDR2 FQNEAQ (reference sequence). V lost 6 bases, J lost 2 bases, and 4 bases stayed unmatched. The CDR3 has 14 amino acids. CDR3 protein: CASRSGTGAYEQYF. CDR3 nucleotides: TGTGCCAGCAGATCCGGGACAGGGGCCTACGAGCAGTACTTC. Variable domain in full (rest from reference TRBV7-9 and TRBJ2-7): DTGVSQNPRHKITKRGQNVTFRCDPISEHNRLYWYRQTLGQGPEFLTYFQNEAQLEKSRLLSDRFSAERPKGSFSTLEIQRTEQGDSAMYLCASRSGTGAYEQYFGPGTRLTVT.

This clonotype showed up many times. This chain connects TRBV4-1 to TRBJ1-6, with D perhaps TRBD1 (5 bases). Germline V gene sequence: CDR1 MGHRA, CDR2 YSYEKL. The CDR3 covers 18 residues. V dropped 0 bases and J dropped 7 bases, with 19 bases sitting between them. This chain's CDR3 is CASSQDDLYGTRNSPLHF. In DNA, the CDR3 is TGCGCCAGCAGCCAAGACGACCTCTATGGGACCCGGAATTCACCCCTCCACTTT.

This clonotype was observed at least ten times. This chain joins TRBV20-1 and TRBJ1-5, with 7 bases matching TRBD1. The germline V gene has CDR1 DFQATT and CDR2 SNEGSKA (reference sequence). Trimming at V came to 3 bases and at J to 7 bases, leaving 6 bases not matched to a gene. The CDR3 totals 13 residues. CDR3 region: CSASGTDDQPQHF. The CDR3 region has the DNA TGCAGTGCTAGTGGGACAGACGACCAGCCCCAGCATTTT.

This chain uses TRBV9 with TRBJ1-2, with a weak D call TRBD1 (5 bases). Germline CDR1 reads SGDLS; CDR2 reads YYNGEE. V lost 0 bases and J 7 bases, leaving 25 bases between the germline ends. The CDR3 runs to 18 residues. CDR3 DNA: TGTGCCAGCAGCGTAGCTGGTATAGGGGATGGGGCTCCCGCTGGCTACACCTTC. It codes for CASSVAGIGDGAPAGYTF.

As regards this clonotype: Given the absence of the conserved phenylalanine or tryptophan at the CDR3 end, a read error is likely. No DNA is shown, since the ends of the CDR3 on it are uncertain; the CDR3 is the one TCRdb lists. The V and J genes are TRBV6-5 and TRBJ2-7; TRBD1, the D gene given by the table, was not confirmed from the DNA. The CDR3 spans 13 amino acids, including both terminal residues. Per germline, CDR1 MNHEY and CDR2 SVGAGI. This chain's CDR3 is CASSYSTEYYGGL.

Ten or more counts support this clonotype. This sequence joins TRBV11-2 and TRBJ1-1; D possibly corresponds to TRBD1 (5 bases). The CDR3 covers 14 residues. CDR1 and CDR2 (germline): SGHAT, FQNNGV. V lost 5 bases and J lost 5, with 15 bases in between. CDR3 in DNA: TGTGCCAGCAGCCCTAGGGTGGGGGGGACTGAAGCTTTCTTT. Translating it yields CASSPRVGGTEAFF.

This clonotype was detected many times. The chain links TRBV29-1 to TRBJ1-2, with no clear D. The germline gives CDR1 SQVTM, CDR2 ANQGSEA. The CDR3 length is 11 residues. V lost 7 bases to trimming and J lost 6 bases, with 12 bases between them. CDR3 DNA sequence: TGCAGCGCAACCCAACCCGATGGCTACACCTTC. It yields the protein CSATQPDGYTF.

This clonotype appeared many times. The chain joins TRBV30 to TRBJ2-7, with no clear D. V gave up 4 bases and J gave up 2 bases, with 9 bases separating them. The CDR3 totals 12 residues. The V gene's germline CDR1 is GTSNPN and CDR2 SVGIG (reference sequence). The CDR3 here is CAWKRSPYEQYF. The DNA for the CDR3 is TGTGCCTGGAAAAGGAGCCCCTACGAGCAGTACTTC.

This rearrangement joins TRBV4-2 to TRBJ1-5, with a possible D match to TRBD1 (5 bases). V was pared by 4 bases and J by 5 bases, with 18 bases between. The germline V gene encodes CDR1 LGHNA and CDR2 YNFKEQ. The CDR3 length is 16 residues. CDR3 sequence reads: CASSRQGGATHQPQHF. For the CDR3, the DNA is TGTGCCAGCAGCCGCCAAGGAGGGGCTACTCATCAGCCCCAGCATTTT.

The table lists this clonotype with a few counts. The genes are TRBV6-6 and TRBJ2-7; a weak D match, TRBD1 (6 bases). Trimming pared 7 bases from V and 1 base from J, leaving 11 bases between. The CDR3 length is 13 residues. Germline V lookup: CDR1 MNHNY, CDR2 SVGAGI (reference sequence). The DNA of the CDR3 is TGTGCCAGCACTCCGACAGGATCCTACGAGCAGTACTTC. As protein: CASTPTGSYEQYF.

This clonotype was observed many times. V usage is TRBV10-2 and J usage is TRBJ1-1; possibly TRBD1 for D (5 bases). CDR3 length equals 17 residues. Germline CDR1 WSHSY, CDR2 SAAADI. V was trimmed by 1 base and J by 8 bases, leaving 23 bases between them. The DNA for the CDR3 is TGCGCCAGCAGTGAGTGGGCGGGGGTTAGACGGAAAAAGGAAGCTTTCTTT. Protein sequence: CASSEWAGVRRKKEAFF.

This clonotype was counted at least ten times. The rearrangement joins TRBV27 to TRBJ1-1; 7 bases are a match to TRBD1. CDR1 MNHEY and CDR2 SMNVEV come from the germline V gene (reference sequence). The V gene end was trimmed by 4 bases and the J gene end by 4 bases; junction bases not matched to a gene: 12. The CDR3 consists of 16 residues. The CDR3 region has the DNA TGTGCCAGCAGTTCGACAGGGTCTAAAGGGGGCACTGAAGCTTTCTTT. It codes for CASSSTGSKGGTEAFF.

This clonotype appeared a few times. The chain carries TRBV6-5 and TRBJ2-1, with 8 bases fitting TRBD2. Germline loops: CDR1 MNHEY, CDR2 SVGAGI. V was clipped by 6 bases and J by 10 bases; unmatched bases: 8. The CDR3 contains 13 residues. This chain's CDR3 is CASSLGLAEEQFF. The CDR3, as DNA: TGTGCCAGCAGCCTCGGACTAGCAGAGGAGCAGTTCTTC.

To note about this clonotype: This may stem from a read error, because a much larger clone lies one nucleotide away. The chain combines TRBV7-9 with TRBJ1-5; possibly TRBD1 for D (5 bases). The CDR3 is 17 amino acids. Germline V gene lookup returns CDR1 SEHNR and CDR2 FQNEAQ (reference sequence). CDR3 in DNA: TGTGTCAGCAGCCCAGGGCCAGGACAAAATAGCAATCAGCCCCAGCATTTT. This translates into CVSSPGPGQNSNQPQHF.

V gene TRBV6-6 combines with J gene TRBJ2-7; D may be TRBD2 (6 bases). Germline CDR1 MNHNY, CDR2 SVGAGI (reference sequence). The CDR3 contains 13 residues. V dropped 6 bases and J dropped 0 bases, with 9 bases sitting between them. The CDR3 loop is CASSGGSSYEQYF. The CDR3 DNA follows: TGTGCCAGCAGCGGGGGAAGCTCCTACGAGCAGTACTTC.

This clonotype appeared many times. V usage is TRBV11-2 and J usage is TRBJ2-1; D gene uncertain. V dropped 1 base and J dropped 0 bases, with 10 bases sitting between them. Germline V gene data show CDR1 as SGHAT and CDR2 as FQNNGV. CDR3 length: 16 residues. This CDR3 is CASSLGYRSSYNEQFF. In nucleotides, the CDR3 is TGTGCCAGCAGCTTAGGGTATCGGAGCTCCTACAATGAGCAGTTCTTC.

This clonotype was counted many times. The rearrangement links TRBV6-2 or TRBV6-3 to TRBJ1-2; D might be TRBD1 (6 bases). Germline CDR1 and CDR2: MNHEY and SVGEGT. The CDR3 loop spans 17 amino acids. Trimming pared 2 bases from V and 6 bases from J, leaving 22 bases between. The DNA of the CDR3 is TGTGCCAGCAGTTACGAGGGGACACTCAGAGGGATGGATGGCTACACCTTC. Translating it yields CASSYEGTLRGMDGYTF.

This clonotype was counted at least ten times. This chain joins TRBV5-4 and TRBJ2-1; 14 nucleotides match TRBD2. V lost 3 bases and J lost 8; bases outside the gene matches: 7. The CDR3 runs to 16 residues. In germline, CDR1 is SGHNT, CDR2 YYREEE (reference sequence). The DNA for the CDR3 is TGTGCCAGCAGCTCGGGGACTAGCGGGGGAGTCCATGAGCAGTTCTTC. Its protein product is CASSSGTSGGVHEQFF.

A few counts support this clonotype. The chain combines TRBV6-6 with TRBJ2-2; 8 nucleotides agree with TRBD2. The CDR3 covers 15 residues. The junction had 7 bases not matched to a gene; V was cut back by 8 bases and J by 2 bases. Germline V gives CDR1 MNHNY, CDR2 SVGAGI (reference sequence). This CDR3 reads CASLGGGPNTGELFF. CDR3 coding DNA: TGTGCCAGCCTCGGGGGGGGTCCCAACACCGGGGAGCTGTTTTTT.

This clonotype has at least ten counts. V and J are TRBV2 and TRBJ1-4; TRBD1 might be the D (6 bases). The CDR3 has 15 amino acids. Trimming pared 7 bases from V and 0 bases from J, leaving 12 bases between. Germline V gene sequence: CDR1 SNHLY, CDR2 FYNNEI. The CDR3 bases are TGTGCCAGCAACAGGGCGCTTGCAACTAATGAAAAACTGTTTTTT. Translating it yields CASNRALATNEKLFF.